The clone carrying this T cell receptor beta chain has only a few counts. What it binds is not known. These data belong to a study of cytomegalovirus exposure and HLA in healthy donors. Overall study findings and caveats: Earlier analysis looked at TCR beta V segments, and most were productive about 87% or about 30% of the time. TCR beta chains numbering more than 150 were designated cytomegalovirus-associated.

Primers: 60 Vbeta forward and 13 Jbeta reverse. Methods used by the authors: In a later analysis, 79 million or so unique TCR beta chains included roughly 11 million shared by two or more donors. TCRdb keeps only in-frame clones here, not all; method: immunoSEQ multiplex PCR. From that table come the V and J calls and clone size; the DNA was used to work out D and trimming. The sample lists some 70,000 clones, 60% to 75% occurring once. Healthy people donating bone marrow made up the donors. V lost 6 bases and J lost 9, with 12 bases in between. Germline values: CDR1 MNHEY, CDR2 SVGAGI. The CDR3 sequence is 13 residues long.

The sequence was obtained from a male donor in good health and CMV-seropositive. The chain has TRBV6-5 and TRBJ1-6, with unresolved D. Sequencing was carried out using PBMCs. CDR3: CASRLATGSPLHF. The CDR3 bases are TGTGCCAGCAGGTTAGCCACGGGTTCACCCCTCCACTTT.